This passage covers 5 T cell receptor beta chains from one sample sequenced in a study of blood T cell repertoires in COVID-19. Repertoires were generated with immunoSEQ multiplex PCR, while TCRdb's copy carries only in-frame clones and drops some. The table has about 180,000 clones, nearly 80% seen once. Material: PBMCs or T cells enriched from blood (not recorded which). Receptors were obtained from a man aged 60-69 years who had been exposed to COVID-19.

To note about this clone: Different DNA sequences within this sample yield the same CDR3. The gene calls are TRBV5-1 and TRBJ2-7; 10 bases fit TRBD1. J lost 3 bases, V lost 0 bases, and 3 bases had no gene match. Germline CDR1 SGHRS, CDR2 YFSETQ. This CDR3 spans 15 amino acids. CDR3 amino acids: CASSLGRDRGYEQYF. The CDR3 coding sequence is TGCGCCAGCAGCTTGGGACGGGACAGGGGCTACGAGCAGTACTTC.

The chain couples TRBV7-9 to TRBJ1-5, with D possibly TRBD1 on 5 matching bases. Germline CDR1 reads SEHNR; CDR2 reads FQNEAQ (reference sequence). This CDR3 has 17 residues. Trimming took off 2 bases at V and 6 bases at J, with 20 bases between the two ends. The CDR3 sequence is CASSLTSGGIGFQPQHF. The CDR3 DNA follows: TGTGCCAGCAGCTTAACGTCTGGGGGGATAGGCTTTCAGCCCCAGCATTTT.

The V gene is TRBV7-2, the J gene TRBJ2-1; TRBD2 matches at 14 bases. Germline V gene lookup returns CDR1 SGHTA and CDR2 FQGNSA. CDR3 size: 19 residues. Germline trimming cut 1 base from V and 2 bases from J; bases unmatched to any gene: 7. CDR3 in amino acids: CASSLVGLAGEAPYNEQFF. CDR3 nucleotides: TGTGCCAGCAGCTTAGTGGGACTAGCGGGAGAAGCCCCCTACAATGAGCAGTTCTTC.

J is TRBJ2-1 and V is TRBV7-2; weak D call: TRBD1 (6 bases). V gave up 1 base and J gave up 3 bases, with 7 bases separating them. The CDR3 is 14 residues long. Per germline, CDR1 SGHTA and CDR2 FQGNSA. CDR3: CASSLGTDYNEQFF. The DNA of the CDR3 is TGTGCCAGCAGCTTAGGGACAGACTACAATGAGCAGTTCTTC.

The chain carries TRBV10-3 and TRBJ2-7; TRBD2 matches 8 bases. The trim removed 3 bases at V and 3 bases at J, leaving 7 bases unmatched. Germline CDR1 and CDR2: ENHRY and SYGVKD. The CDR3 consists of 15 residues. The DNA for the CDR3 is TGTGCCATCAGTGACGGGAGGGGCGCAAGCTACGAGCAGTACTTC. Its translation: CAISDGRGASYEQYF.